These 25 T cell receptor beta chains were sequenced from one sample in a study of shared clonotypes between healthy human individuals (dated by TCRdb to 2019 to 2021). The library was prepared using the immunoSEQ multiplex PCR assay. TCRdb provides this immuneACCESS table in a form limited to in-frame rearrangements. Some clones are lacking; in checked studies, under half of them reflect an unresolved V gene, and why the rest are absent is not known. In all, the sample holds 2 million to 2.5 million clones, and around 95% of those were seen once. The top ten clones comprise 0.1% to 0.15% of the sample. The source material was naive CD4+ T cells sorted from blood. Per the publication, the cell subset or site label means: CD45RA+ positively selected. Receptor source: a man in his late teens or twenties in good health.

V gene TRBV7-9 combines with J gene TRBJ2-2; no firm D call. The CDR3 runs to 10 residues. V was cut by 8 bases and J by 10 bases, with 8 bases left in between. Germline CDR1 is SEHNR and CDR2 is FQNEAQ (reference sequence). CDR3: CASGQVELFF. The DNA of the CDR3 is TGTGCCAGCGGCCAGGTGGAGCTGTTTTTT. Combining the CDR3 with reference TRBV7-9 and TRBJ2-2 gives the whole variable domain DTGVSQNPRHKITKRGQNVTFRCDPISEHNRLYWYRQTLGQGPEFLTYFQNEAQLEKSRLLSDRFSAERPKGSFSTLEIQRTEQGDSAMYLCASGQVELFFGEGSRLTVL.

The rearrangement uses TRBV12-5 and TRBJ2-2; 7 bases line up with TRBD2. Germline V gene lookup returns CDR1 LGHNT and CDR2 FRNRAP. With V trimmed by 3 bases and J by 6 bases, 22 bases remained unmatched. This CDR3 contains 20 residues. The CDR3 DNA sequence: TGTGCTAGTGGTTTCACCACAGGCCCACTAGGAGCGGGGTCGGCCGGGGAGCTGTTTTTT. Translation gives CASGFTTGPLGAGSAGELFF.

The V and J genes are TRBV5-1 and TRBJ2-1; 11 bases line up with TRBD2. The CDR3 is made up of 14 amino acids. The germline V gene encodes CDR1 SGHRS and CDR2 YFSETQ. V was pared by 4 bases and J by 8 bases, with 5 bases of the junction left unmatched. CDR3 DNA: TGCGCCAGCAGCAAACTAGCGGGGGTGGATGAGCAGTTCTTC. Its protein is CASSKLAGVDEQFF.

Points on this clone: Other DNA variants within this sample encode the same CDR3. The gene calls are TRBV25-1 and TRBJ2-7; 9 bases map to TRBD1. The CDR3 loop spans 12 amino acids. CDR1 MGHDK and CDR2 SYGVNS come from the germline V gene. V lost 6 bases and J lost 4; bases outside the gene matches: 1. CDR3 sequence: CASSDRGYEQYF. In DNA, the CDR3 is TGTGCCAGCAGCGACAGGGGGTACGAGCAGTACTTC.

This chain connects TRBV18 to TRBJ1-1, with 9 bases identical to TRBD1. This CDR3 has 12 residues. Germline assignment: CDR1 KGHSH and CDR2 LQKENI. The junction had 4 bases not matched to a gene; V was cut back by 10 bases and J by 4 bases. In DNA form, the CDR3 reads TGTGCCACTAACAGGGGGCTCACTGAAGCTTTCTTT. Amino acids: CATNRGLTEAFF.

The chain carries TRBV6-6 and TRBJ1-1; TRBD1 might be the D (5 bases). The V gene lost 5 bases and the J gene lost 1 base, with 11 bases spanning the gap. Germline CDR1 reads MNHNY; CDR2 reads SVGAGI (reference sequence). This CDR3 comprises 14 residues. CDR3 sequence: CASSPPDKNTEAFF. In DNA form, the CDR3 reads TGTGCCAGCAGTCCCCCGGACAAGAACACTGAAGCTTTCTTT.

Turning to this clone: Other DNA sequences of this sample code for an identical CDR3. This rearrangement joins TRBV11-2 to TRBJ1-1; D is undetermined. Germline V gene sequence: CDR1 SGHAT, CDR2 FQNNGV. The CDR3 spans 14 residues. V was shortened by 3 bases and J by 1 base, with 9 bases between the two germline ends. CDR3 nucleotides: TGTGCCAGCAGCTTGGCTGGAGAGAACACTGAAGCTTTCTTT. This encodes CASSLAGENTEAFF.

This clone has just one count. At the DNA level, this CDR3 is encoded by other sequences in the same sample as well. V and J are TRBV5-1 and TRBJ1-2; D ambiguous. The CDR3 loop spans 13 amino acids. Trimming removed 4 bases at V and 2 bases at J, with 9 bases between. Looked up from germline, CDR1 is SGHRS and CDR2 is YFSETQ. This CDR3 is CASSPTVNYGYTF. For the CDR3, the DNA is TGCGCCAGCAGCCCAACAGTAAACTATGGCTACACCTTC.

The chain uses TRBV6-5 and TRBJ2-2; D possibly corresponds to TRBD1 (6 bases). CDR1 is MNHEY and CDR2 is SVGAGI in the germline V gene. There are 13 residues in the CDR3. Trimming took 6 bases from V and 5 from J, leaving 10 bases between them. The CDR3: CASSGRGTGELFF. Here the CDR3 DNA reads TGTGCCAGCAGCGGTAGGGGGACCGGGGAGCTGTTTTTT.

V usage is TRBV7-2 and J usage is TRBJ1-2, with a tentative D call TRBD1 (6 bases). The V gene lost 3 bases and the J gene lost 2 bases, with 10 bases spanning the gap. Germline V lookup: CDR1 SGHTA, CDR2 FQGNSA. The CDR3 has 14 amino acids. CDR3 sequence (DNA): TGTGCCAGCAGCTTCTTACAGGGAAACTATGGCTACACCTTC. The encoded protein is CASSFLQGNYGYTF. The full variable domain, rest sourced from reference TRBV7-2 and TRBJ1-2, is GAGVSQSPSNKVTEKGKDVELRCDPISGHTALYWYRQSLGQGLEFLIYFQGNSAPDKSGLPSDRFSAERTGGSVSTLTIQRTQQEDSAVYLCASSFLQGNYGYTFGSGTRLTVV.

CDR3 residues: CASSLGQGARYEQYF. In DNA form, the CDR3 reads TGTGCCAGCAGCTTGGGACAGGGGGCGAGATACGAGCAGTACTTC. The chain carries TRBV7-9 and TRBJ2-7; 12 nucleotides agree with TRBD1. The CDR3 spans 15 residues. V dropped 3 bases and J dropped 4; count of bases not matched to a gene: 4. Germline V CDR1 and CDR2: SEHNR, FQNEAQ (reference sequence).

The gene calls are TRBV19 and TRBJ2-2; a possible D gene is TRBD1 (5 bases). The germline V gene encodes CDR1 LNHDA and CDR2 SQIVND (reference sequence). With 6 bases removed from V and 1 base from J, the gap between germline ends came to 9 bases. This CDR3 region has 14 residues. CDR3 bases: TGTGCCAGTAGCGACCAGGGGAACACCGGGGAGCTGTTTTTT. This gives the protein CASSDQGNTGELFF.

This clone was picked up one time. The V call is TRBV6-5, the J call TRBJ1-6; D remains ambiguous. Germline loops: CDR1 MNHEY, CDR2 SVGAGI. There are 15 residues in the CDR3. Between the trimmed V and J ends, which lost 7 bases and 0 bases, there was a span of 10 bases. Here the CDR3 reads CASTAGGSYNSPLHF. CDR3 in DNA: TGTGCCAGCACCGCGGGCGGCTCCTATAATTCACCCCTCCACTTT.

The chain combines TRBV6-5 with TRBJ2-3; the D is unclear. The CDR3 has 11 amino acids. The germline V gene encodes CDR1 MNHEY and CDR2 SVGAGI. V was pared by 7 bases and J by 5 bases, with 7 bases between. DNA of the CDR3: TGTGCCAGCACGCTTAAAGATACGCAGTATTTT. This gives the protein CASTLKDTQYF.

The V call is TRBV19, the J call TRBJ2-2; 8 nucleotides line up with TRBD1. Germline V gene lookup returns CDR1 LNHDA and CDR2 SQIVND (reference sequence). CDR3 length: 15 residues. V lost 3 bases to trimming and J lost 4 bases; unmatched junction nucleotides: 4. The CDR3 sequence is CASSMTGVVTGELFF. The CDR3 coding sequence is TGTGCCAGTAGTATGACAGGGGTAGTCACCGGGGAGCTGTTTTTT.

Comment on this clone: The sample has other DNA sequences that encode this CDR3 too. The V gene is TRBV5-1, the J gene TRBJ1-6; D may be TRBD1 (5 bases). This CDR3 spans 15 amino acids. Germline assignment: CDR1 SGHRS and CDR2 YFSETQ. V was pared by 0 bases and J by 7 bases, with 11 bases between. CDR3 DNA sequence: TGCGCCAGCAGCTTGGGGCAGGGCCCAAATTCACCCCTCCACTTT. This encodes CASSLGQGPNSPLHF.

The chain combines TRBV27 with TRBJ1-6; D gene uncertain. CDR1 MNHEY and CDR2 SMNVEV come from the germline V gene (reference sequence). The V gene lost 2 bases and the J gene lost 8 bases, with 10 bases spanning the gap. The CDR3 is 14 residues long. CDR3 loop: CASSLKGPDSPLHF. As DNA, the CDR3 is TGTGCCAGCAGTTTAAAAGGCCCCGATTCACCCCTCCACTTT.

Worth noting for this clone: The same CDR3 is also encoded by other DNA sequences in this sample. CDR3 loop: CASSPRGETQYF. The CDR3 DNA reads as TGTGCCAGCAGCCCTCGAGGAGAGACCCAGTACTTC. The V and J genes are TRBV7-8 and TRBJ2-5; D unresolved. The CDR3 has 12 amino acids. V was pared by 5 bases and J by 4 bases, with 8 bases between. Germline-derived CDR1 and CDR2 are SGHVS and FQNEAQ.

The chain employs TRBV6-5 and TRBJ2-2, with 8 bases lining up with TRBD1. V dropped 5 bases and J dropped 1; count of bases not matched to a gene: 3. Germline V gene lookup returns CDR1 MNHEY and CDR2 SVGAGI. CDR3 length: 15 amino acids. Written as DNA, the CDR3 is TGTGCCAGCAGTCTGGGACAGGTGAACACCGGGGAGCTGTTTTTT. This encodes CASSLGQVNTGELFF.

The count of this clone is one. The chain links TRBV7-9 to TRBJ1-2; 7 bases are a match to TRBD1. Trimming cost V 5 bases and J 3 bases; bases outside gene matches: 6. The CDR3 is made up of 14 amino acids. The germline V gene has CDR1 SEHNR and CDR2 FQNEAQ (reference sequence). The CDR3: CASSLLTGDYGYTF. The CDR3, as DNA: TGTGCCAGCAGCCTACTAACAGGGGACTATGGCTACACCTTC.

The chain uses TRBV5-6 and TRBJ2-1; D possibly corresponds to TRBD1 (5 bases). The CDR3 totals 14 residues. With 5 bases removed from V and 7 bases from J, the gap between germline ends came to 16 bases. CDR1 is SGHDT and CDR2 is YYEEEE in the germline V gene. CDR3 sequence reads: CASRSGEGVNEQFF. Written as DNA, the CDR3 is TGTGCCAGCAGATCTGGGGAAGGGGTAAATGAGCAGTTCTTC.

J is TRBJ2-7 and V is TRBV4-3; the D is unclear. The CDR3 is 15 residues long. Germline V gives CDR1 LGHNA, CDR2 YSLEER. V was shortened by 1 base and J by 4 bases, with 14 bases between the two germline ends. Written as DNA, the CDR3 is TGCGCCAGCAGCCAAGGACCGACCTTTCCTTACGAGCAGTACTTC. Its translation is CASSQGPTFPYEQYF.

This clone was seen just once. The chain employs TRBV28 and TRBJ1-4; the match to TRBD1 covers 11 bases. CDR3 length: 15 amino acids. The ends lost 8 bases at V and 7 bases at J; junction bases unmatched: 9. CDR1 and CDR2 (germline): MDHEN, SYDVKM. DNA for the CDR3: TGTGCCAGCGGACGGACAGGGGGCGCGGGTGAAAAACTGTTTTTT. This encodes CASGRTGGAGEKLFF.

The chain combines TRBV10-2 with TRBJ1-2, with D uncertain. Deletions cut 2 bases from V and 4 bases from J, with 8 bases between. The CDR3 runs to 13 residues. Germline loops: CDR1 WSHSY, CDR2 SAAADI. The DNA of the CDR3 is TGCGCCAGCAGTGAGAGGTCGAGCTATGGCTACACCTTC. It encodes CASSERSSYGYTF.

The chain links TRBV2 to TRBJ2-7; tentatively, D is TRBD2 (6 bases). CDR1 is SNHLY and CDR2 is FYNNEI in the germline V gene. The CDR3 has 11 residues. Trimming removed 1 base from V and 12 bases from J, with 10 bases in between. CDR3: CASSEGRVRYF. Here the CDR3 DNA reads TGTGCCAGCAGTGAAGGGAGGGTGCGGTACTTC.